Listed here are 12 T cell receptor beta chains from one sample, sequenced in a study of OX40 agonist ivuxolimab in advanced cancers. Profiled with immunoSEQ multiplex PCR; TCRdb holds only in-frame clones, not every one. The table includes about 40,000 clones, approximately 86% detected once. This specimen consisted of CD4+ or CD8+ T cells sorted from blood, obtained in a trial of the OX40 agonist ivuxolimab. These receptors all stem from an adult with an advanced solid tumor such as melanoma, head and neck, liver or kidney cancer.

This chain joins TRBV9 and TRBJ1-6; 11 positions match TRBD1. Germline V gene data show CDR1 as SGDLS and CDR2 as YYNGEE. The CDR3 consists of 16 residues. V was clipped by 3 bases and J by 7 bases; unmatched bases: 6. The CDR3 coding sequence is TGTGCCAGCAGCGAACCAGGGACAGGGGGAAATTCACCCCTCCACTTT. Its protein product is CASSEPGTGGNSPLHF.

The chain recombines TRBV5-6 with TRBJ1-5; D call uncertain. V dropped 4 bases and J dropped 4 bases, with 12 bases sitting between them. The germline gives CDR1 SGHDT, CDR2 YYEEEE. This CDR3 comprises 14 residues. CDR3 sequence reads: CASSVTAENQPQHF. For the CDR3, the DNA is TGTGCCAGCAGCGTCACAGCGGAAAATCAGCCCCAGCATTTT.

The chain links TRBV28 to TRBJ2-5, with D perhaps TRBD1 (5 bases). V lost 3 bases and J 5 bases, leaving 13 bases between the germline ends. Germline-derived CDR1 and CDR2 are MDHEN and SYDVKM. CDR3 length: 14 residues. In DNA form, the CDR3 reads TGTGCCAGCAGTTTTCGGCAGGGTGTCGAGACCCAGTACTTC. Translating it yields CASSFRQGVETQYF.

The rearrangement joins TRBV6-1 to TRBJ2-1; 11 nucleotides match TRBD2. The length of the CDR3 is 15 residues. The V gene end was trimmed by 0 bases and the J gene end by 6 bases; junction bases not matched to a gene: 1. CDR1 and CDR2 (germline): MNHNS, SASEGT. The CDR3 DNA reads TGTGCCAGCAGTGAAGCTAGCGGGGGGGCCAATGAGCAGTTCTTC. Its protein is CASSEASGGANEQFF.

The rearrangement links TRBV11-1 to TRBJ2-7; the D is unclear. Trimming took 3 bases from V and 0 from J, leaving 9 bases between them. CDR1 and CDR2 (germline): SGHAT, FQDESV (reference sequence). This CDR3 spans 14 amino acids. The CDR3 DNA is TGTGCCAGCAGCTTCTTGAGTAGCTCCTACGAGCAGTACTTC. Protein sequence: CASSFLSSSYEQYF. Variable domain in full (rest from reference TRBV11-1 and TRBJ2-7): EAEVAQSPRYKITEKSQAVAFWCDPISGHATLYWYRQILGQGPELLVQFQDESVVDDSQLPKDRFSAERLKGVDSTLKIQPAELGDSAMYLCASSFLSSSYEQYFGPGTRLTVT.

This chain joins TRBV7-2 and TRBJ2-7; D perhaps matches TRBD1 (6 bases). The germline CDR1 and CDR2 sequences are SGHTA and FQGNSA. V dropped 1 base and J dropped 6 bases, with 25 bases sitting between them. The CDR3 covers 18 residues. CDR3 sequence (DNA): TGTGCCAGCAGCTTAGAGGGGAGTTTGAGACAGGTGACCCGCGAGCAGTACTTC. The encoded protein is CASSLEGSLRQVTREQYF.

This chain links TRBV19 with TRBJ1-1; the match to TRBD1 covers 7 bases. V gave up 5 bases and J gave up 3 bases; unmatched junction bases: 0. Germline assignment: CDR1 LNHDA and CDR2 SQIVND (reference sequence). The CDR3 loop spans 12 amino acids. The CDR3 loop reads CASSDRDTEAFF. The DNA of the CDR3 is TGTGCCAGTAGTGACAGGGACACTGAAGCTTTCTTT. The full variable domain, completed using reference TRBV19 and TRBJ1-1, is DGGITQSPKYLFRKEGQNVTLSCEQNLNHDAMYWYRQDPGQGLRLIYYSQIVNDFQKGDIAEGYSVSREKKESFPLTVTSAQKNPTAFYLCASSDRDTEAFFGQGTRLTVV.

The genes are TRBV28 and TRBJ1-6; no clear D gene. The CDR3 runs 13 residues. Germline assignment: CDR1 MDHEN and CDR2 SYDVKM. V was cut by 3 bases and J by 7 bases, with 7 bases left in between. CDR3 nucleotide sequence: TGTGCCAGCAGTTTCCGGGGAAATTCACCCCTCCACTTT. Its translation is CASSFRGNSPLHF.

The V and J genes are TRBV9 and TRBJ1-1; no firm D call. Trimming took off 4 bases at V and 4 bases at J, with 11 bases between the two ends. Germline CDR1 SGDLS, CDR2 YYNGEE. This CDR3 has 13 amino acids. This CDR3 is CASSRSPSTEAFF. The DNA for the CDR3 is TGTGCCAGCAGCCGATCTCCTAGCACTGAAGCTTTCTTT.

The chain couples TRBV29-1 to TRBJ1-2; maybe TRBD1 (5 bases). The germline V gene encodes CDR1 SQVTM and CDR2 ANQGSEA. This CDR3 contains 13 residues. The V gene lost 6 bases and the J gene lost 2 bases, with 13 bases spanning the gap. The CDR3 here is CSVGMGDNYGYTF. Here the CDR3 DNA reads TGCAGCGTGGGGATGGGGGACAACTATGGCTACACCTTC.

The chain joins TRBV19 to TRBJ2-2; TRBD1 or TRBD2 may be the D gene (6 bases each). The V end lost 3 bases, the J end lost 4 bases, and 12 bases lay between the germline ends. Germline CDR1 is LNHDA and CDR2 is SQIVND (reference sequence). There are 15 residues in the CDR3. The CDR3 bases are TGTGCCAGTAGTATTCGGGGGCCAGGCACCGGGGAGCTGTTTTTT. This encodes CASSIRGPGTGELFF.

In this sample, this clone turned up once. CDR3 bases: TGTGCCAGCAGCTCGGAGACTAGCGACACAGATACGCAGTATTTT. This codes for CASSSETSDTDTQYF. The J gene is TRBJ2-3, the V gene TRBV7-9, with 8 bases lining up with TRBD2. In germline, CDR1 is SEHNR, CDR2 FQNEAQ (reference sequence). CDR3 length: 15 amino acids. V was clipped by 4 bases and J by 2 bases; unmatched bases: 5.